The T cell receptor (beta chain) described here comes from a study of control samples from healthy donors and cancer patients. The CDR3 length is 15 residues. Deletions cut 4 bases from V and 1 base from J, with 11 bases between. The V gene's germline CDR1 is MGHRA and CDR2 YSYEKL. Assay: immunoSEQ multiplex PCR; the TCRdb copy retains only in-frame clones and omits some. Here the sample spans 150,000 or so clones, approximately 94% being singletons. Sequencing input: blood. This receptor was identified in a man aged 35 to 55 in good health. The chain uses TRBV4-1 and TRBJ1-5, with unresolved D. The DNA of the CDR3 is TGCGCCAGCAGCCTCACCGGGCGCAGCAATCAGCCCCAGCATTTT. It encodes CASSLTGRSNQPQHF.